Listed below are T cell receptor beta chains from one sample, sequenced in a study of long-term antiretroviral therapy in people with HIV. Repertoires were generated with immunoSEQ multiplex PCR, while TCRdb's copy carries only in-frame clones and drops some. The data show about 35,000 clones, 82% seen once. The sequencing here drew on unsorted PBMCs, taken 0.3 years after starting antiretroviral therapy. These receptor sequences come from a man aged 18 to 30 with HIV. The CDR3 runs from the conserved cysteine through the conserved F or W. A D gene is named only where the DNA matches it firmly. Only some rows state a clone size, as once, few, many or a class for expanded clones.

V: TRBV4-1
size: few
J: TRBJ2-1
D: NA
CDR3: CASSQPGHNEQFF
DNA: TGCGCCAGCAGCCAGCCGGGGCACAATGAGCAGTTCTTC

V: TRBV30
size: NA
J: TRBJ2-2
D: NA
CDR3: CAWSAPGADSGELFF
DNA: TGTGCCTGGAGTGCGCCGGGGGCGGACTCCGGGGAGCTGTTTTTT

V: TRBV29-1
size: NA
J: TRBJ1-2
D: NA
CDR3: CSVELGQNYGYTF
DNA: TGCAGCGTTGAATTAGGGCAGAACTATGGCTACACCTTC

V: TRBV7-3
size: NA
J: TRBJ2-7
D: NA
CDR3: CASSVRAGNEQYF
DNA: TGTGCCAGCAGCGTCCGGGCCGGCAACGAGCAGTACTTC

V: TRBV18
size: NA
J: TRBJ2-5
D: NA
CDR3: CASSPPWAQETQYF
DNA: TGTGCCAGCTCACCACCCTGGGCCCAAGAGACCCAGTACTTC

V: TRBV12-5
size: NA
J: TRBJ1-5
D: NA
CDR3: CASGPENSNQPQHF
DNA: TGTGCTAGTGGTCCGGAGAATAGCAATCAGCCCCAGCATTTT

V: TRBV6-6
size: NA
J: TRBJ1-5
D: TRBD1
CDR3: CASSPRQGSGNQPQHF
DNA: TGTGCCAGCAGTCCTCGACAGGGATCGGGCAATCAGCCCCAGCATTTT

V: TRBV2
size: NA
J: TRBJ2-1
D: NA
CDR3: CASSPGTYTYNEQFF
DNA: TGTGCCAGCAGCCCCGGGACATATACCTACAATGAGCAGTTCTTC

V: TRBV6-5
size: few
J: TRBJ1-1
D: NA
CDR3: CASRGLGEAEAFF
DNA: TGTGCCAGCAGGGGCCTGGGAGAAGCTGAAGCTTTCTTT

V: TRBV5-1
size: NA
J: TRBJ1-5
D: NA
CDR3: CASSLVLVRSNQPQHF
DNA: TGCGCCAGCAGCTTGGTACTGGTCCGGAGCAATCAGCCCCAGCATTTT

V: TRBV18
size: once
J: TRBJ2-3
D: TRBD2
CDR3: CASSPTSGSADTQYF
DNA: TGTGCCAGCTCACCAACTAGCGGGAGTGCAGATACGCAGTATTTT

V: TRBV2
size: NA
J: TRBJ2-7
D: TRBD2
CDR3: CASRETLLAGGDYEQYF
DNA: TGTGCCAGCAGAGAAACCCTTCTAGCGGGGGGCGACTACGAGCAGTACTTC

V: TRBV4-3
size: NA
J: TRBJ2-5
D: TRBD1
CDR3: CASSQILTGTGGEETQYF
DNA: TGCGCCAGCAGCCAAATCTTGACCGGGACAGGGGGCGAAGAGACCCAGTACTTC

V: TRBV28
size: NA
J: TRBJ1-2
D: NA
CDR3: CASSIRQKTNYGYTF
DNA: TGTGCCAGCAGTATTCGACAGAAGACTAACTATGGCTACACCTTC

V: TRBV11-3
size: NA
J: TRBJ2-1
D: NA
CDR3: CASSLMGGKNEQFF
DNA: TGTGCCAGCAGCTTAATGGGGGGTAAGAATGAGCAGTTCTTC

V: TRBV5-4
size: NA
J: TRBJ2-7
D: TRBD1
CDR3: CASSGQGELYEQYF
DNA: TGTGCCAGCAGTGGACAGGGGGAACTCTACGAGCAGTACTTC

V: TRBV6-1
size: NA
J: TRBJ2-5
D: TRBD2
CDR3: CASSVAGVGALYQETQYF
DNA: TGTGCCAGCAGTGTGGCGGGGGTAGGTGCTCTTTACCAAGAGACCCAGTACTTC

V: TRBV7-2
size: NA
J: TRBJ2-1
D: NA
CDR3: CASSPTRDPTSQFF
DNA: TGTGCCAGCAGCCCTACCCGGGACCCCACCTCGCAGTTCTTC

V: TRBV7-2
size: NA
J: TRBJ2-7
D: NA
CDR3: CASSHGTQSYEQYF
DNA: TGTGCCAGCAGCCACGGGACTCAGTCCTACGAGCAGTACTTC

V: TRBV18
size: NA
J: TRBJ2-3
D: TRBD2
CDR3: CASSSGTSGGDTQYF
DNA: TGTGCCAGCTCTTCGGGGACTAGCGGGGGAGATACGCAGTATTTT

V: TRBV19
size: NA
J: TRBJ1-2
D: TRBD1
CDR3: CASSRQGASNYGYTF
DNA: TGTGCCAGTAGTCGACAGGGGGCAAGTAACTATGGCTACACCTTC

V: TRBV10-3
size: NA
J: TRBJ2-2
D: NA
CDR3: CAIRVVNTGELFF
DNA: TGTGCCATCAGGGTTGTAAACACCGGGGAGCTGTTTTTT